The present T cell receptor (beta chain) was sequenced within a study of cytomegalovirus exposure and HLA in healthy donors. Findings and limits, study-wide: TCR beta V segments were, for the most part, productive about 87% or about 30% of the time in an earlier analysis. Among the CMV-associated chains, three were confirmed in vitro as specific for CMV antigens. V- and J-gene trimming in TCR beta was tied to a missense DCLRE1C variant by an analysis performed later.

J was trimmed by 4 bases and V by 6 bases; bases with no gene match: 7. There are 14 residues in the CDR3. The germline V gene has CDR1 SNHLY and CDR2 FYNNEI. These donors, healthy bone marrow donors, were studied. This clone turned up a few times. What it recognizes is unknown. Use of 60 Vbeta and 13 Jbeta primers characterized the PCR. Using immunoSEQ multiplex PCR, the repertoire was profiled, and TCRdb retains in-frame clones only, with some absent. The sample has roughly 150,000 clones, approximately 79% seen once. The sequenced sample consisted of PBMCs. This TCR derives from a male donor in good health and CMV-seronegative. The rearrangement links TRBV2 to TRBJ1-2, with TRBD1 matching over 8 bases. Here the CDR3 DNA reads TGTGCCAGCAGCGGGACAGGACGCCCCTATGGCTACACCTTC. Amino acids: CASSGTGRPYGYTF.